Detailed here is one TCR beta chain. Its antigen remains unknown. The PCR contained 60 Vbeta and 13 Jbeta primers. The data were produced by immunoSEQ multiplex PCR, yet TCRdb's version contains in-frame clones alone and is incomplete. The table records around 170,000 clones, around 84% of them present only once. This entry comes from a study of cytomegalovirus exposure and HLA in healthy donors. Trimming removed 3 bases from V and 7 bases from J, with 13 bases in between. This CDR3 has 13 residues. Per the germline V gene, CDR1 is SQVTM and CDR2 is ANQGSEA. Nominally healthy donors were sampled, though unrecorded immune exposures were likely. Study observations and caveats: Sequencing likely produced, as an artifact, a cluster of highly shared sequence variants.

Material: PBMCs. The rearrangement links TRBV29-1 to TRBJ1-5; no clear D gene. The sequence came from a woman aged 45-60 years in good health and CMV-seropositive. CDR3 bases: TGCAGCGTTGAGGAGAACAATGGACAGCCCCAGCATTTT. This codes for CSVEENNGQPQHF.